What follows describes a single TCR beta chain. This specimen comes from a study of blood T cell repertoires in COVID-19. Study-level background: Sources were T cells, B-cell-depleted T cells, or PBMCs; the material itself was cDNA or gDNA.

Authors' analysis steps: The authors estimated nucleated cell counts from reference gene primer amplification. Profiling relied on immunoSEQ multiplex PCR, and the TCRdb table lists in-frame clones only, not all of them. That table furnishes V, J and clone size, whereas the DNA furnished D and trimming. This sample has 45,000 to 65,000 clones; 90% occur once, and the top ten carry less than 10%. This TCR was recovered from a woman older than 75 with acute or convalescent COVID-19. The sample taken for sequencing was peripheral blood.

In DNA, the CDR3 is TGTGCCCGTCGGCTAGCGGGACACACCGGGGAGCTGTTTTTT. It codes for CARRLAGHTGELFF. The chain uses TRBV30 and TRBJ2-2; TRBD2 matches 9 bases. J was trimmed by 3 bases and V by 8 bases; bases with no gene match: 7. The germline V gene has CDR1 GTSNPN and CDR2 SVGIG (reference sequence). The CDR3 loop spans 14 amino acids.